Below, 6 T cell receptor beta chains from the same sample are listed, as sequenced in a study of blood T cell repertoires in COVID-19. The method was immunoSEQ multiplex PCR; TCRdb's version includes in-frame clones alone and lacks a portion of them. The sample shows hundreds of thousands of clones, roughly 80% of them seen only once. Input material: peripheral blood. The receptor source for this set is a man at least 80 years old with acute or convalescent COVID-19.

The V gene is TRBV3-1 (or the pseudogene TRBV3-2), the J gene TRBJ1-4, with D possibly TRBD1 on 6 matching bases. V lost 0 bases and J lost 6, with 11 bases in between. There are 15 residues in the CDR3. CDR1 and CDR2 from the germline V gene are LGHDT and YNNKEL (reference sequence). Here the CDR3 reads CASSQDPGGYEKLFF. The CDR3 coding sequence is TGTGCCAGCAGCCAAGATCCTGGGGGCTATGAAAAACTGTTTTTT.

In this sample, this clone turned up a few times. The V call is TRBV3-1 (or the pseudogene TRBV3-2), the J call TRBJ1-6; 8 bases align to TRBD1. The CDR3 extends over 15 amino acids. V was clipped by 4 bases and J by 9 bases; unmatched bases: 8. The germline V gene has CDR1 LGHDT and CDR2 YNNKEL (reference sequence). This chain's CDR3 is CASSLSGQGSSPLHF. The CDR3 bases are TGTGCCAGCAGCCTTAGTGGACAGGGTAGTTCACCCCTCCACTTT.

The J gene is TRBJ1-5, the V gene TRBV18; D perhaps matches TRBD1 (6 bases). There are 15 residues in the CDR3. The ends were cut back, 2 bases at V and 1 base at J, with 9 bases in the middle. Germline V gene sequence: CDR1 KGHSH, CDR2 LQKENI. The CDR3 sequence is CASSPDRTSNQPQHF. The CDR3, as DNA: TGTGCCAGCTCACCAGACAGGACGAGCAATCAGCCCCAGCATTTT.

CDR3 sequence (DNA): TGCGCCAGCAGCCGTACCCAGGTTGTCTCCTACGAGCAGTACTTC. Its protein product is CASSRTQVVSYEQYF. The chain uses TRBV5-1 and TRBJ2-7; D not resolved. CDR1 is SGHRS, CDR2 YFSETQ, per germline. The CDR3 totals 15 residues. V was pared by 4 bases and J by 0 bases, with 14 bases between.

The J gene is TRBJ2-7, the V gene TRBV5-1, with TRBD2 as a possible D gene (7 bases). The ends were cut back, 3 bases at V and 0 bases at J, with 16 bases in the middle. Germline V gene sequence: CDR1 SGHRS, CDR2 YFSETQ. The CDR3 totals 16 residues. CDR3 DNA: TGCGCCAGCAGCTGGGGGGGCTCCGAAAGCTCCTACGAGCAGTACTTC. It encodes CASSWGGSESSYEQYF.

This clone was recorded a few times. The J gene is TRBJ1-3, the V gene TRBV28; a weak D match, TRBD1 (5 bases). Trimming cost V 3 bases and J 4 bases, with 10 bases left between them. The CDR3 sequence is 14 residues long. Per the germline V gene, CDR1 is MDHEN and CDR2 is SYDVKM. CDR3 sequence reads: CASSFRGLGNTIYF. CDR3 sequence (DNA): TGTGCCAGCAGTTTTCGGGGGTTAGGAAACACCATATATTTT.